The clone carrying this TCR beta chain is medium-sized. The antigen remains unidentified. Treatment in this sample: oral pan-JAK inhibitor, 5-10 mg twice daily. Alopecia areata patients provided lesional scalp punch biopsies and peripheral blood, both collected for the study. This sample stems from a study of CD8+ T cells in alopecia areata. Across the study: Those treated were given oral tofacitinib at 5 to 10 mg twice daily.

The study's findings and limits: Scalp and blood retained many expanded lesional clones during tofacitinib. Only a single nonresponder existed, so baseline CD8+ expansion links stay unclear.

Once RNA had been extracted, it was reverse transcribed into cDNA to act as the sequencing template. Method: immunoSEQ multiplex PCR; TCRdb's copy keeps in-frame clones and lacks some. The profile covers 64,000 or so clones, with roughly 46% appearing a single time and 20% taken by the ten largest. CDR1 is SGHDT, CDR2 YYEEEE, per germline. Trimming left V 2 bases short and J 1 base short, with 10 bases between. This CDR3 has 14 residues. The clonotype originates from a human donor with alopecia areata. The material sequenced was CD8+ T cells sorted from blood, taken at approximately week 36, from a patient treated with tofacitinib. The chain employs TRBV5-6 and TRBJ2-7; no reliable D call. The CDR3 loop is CASSFNWGSYEQYF. CDR3 bases: TGTGCCAGCAGCTTTAACTGGGGATCCTACGAGCAGTACTTC.